The 2 T cell receptor beta chains presented below share a single source sample, sequenced in a study of T cells in localized non-small cell lung cancer. Profiling relied on immunoSEQ multiplex PCR, and the TCRdb table lists in-frame clones only, not all of them. The repertoire holds over a thousand clones, with about 24% as singletons. The sample here was normal lung tissue next to the tumor, taken before any cancer treatment. All receptors come from a woman aged 18 to 50 with stage III lung adenocarcinoma.

This chain links TRBV11-3 with TRBJ2-5; 7 bases line up with TRBD2. Germline V gene data show CDR1 as SGHNT and CDR2 as YENEEA. Trimming cost V 4 bases and J 0 bases; bases outside gene matches: 8. The CDR3 spans 16 residues. The CDR3 DNA reads TGTGCCAGCAGCTCCCGACTAGCTGGGTACCAAGAGACCCAGTACTTC. Its translation: CASSSRLAGYQETQYF.

This clone rates as large. V usage is TRBV11-3 and J usage is TRBJ2-3; possible D gene TRBD1, 7 bases. Germline V gene data show CDR1 as SGHNT and CDR2 as YENEEA. This CDR3 comprises 15 residues. V lost 5 bases to trimming and J lost 4 bases, with 16 bases between them. The CDR3 loop is CASSDGGRGADTQYF. The DNA of the CDR3 is TGTGCCAGCAGCGACGGCGGCAGGGGGGCAGATACGCAGTATTTT.